This entry features one T cell receptor beta chain sequence. Its specificity is not known. This entry comes from a study of yellow fever vaccine responses in identical twins. Study-level points and caveats: Twins' vaccine T cell responses were reported to seem partly convergent and partly personalized.

The CDR3 sequence is 13 residues long. Germline CDR1 is PRHDT and CDR2 is FYEKMQ (reference sequence). V lost 3 bases to trimming and J lost 9 bases, with 12 bases between them. TCRdb passed the RT-PCR reads through MiXCR, listing each CDR3 protein once. In the table there are approximately 32,000 distinct CDR3 sequences, approximately 54% of which are singletons. The source of this sequence is a woman aged 18-29 years who received the yellow fever vaccine. The J gene is TRBJ2-1, the V gene TRBV13; D is ambiguous. The sample here was T cells from blood (PBMCs), unsorted or a sorted subset (not recorded which), taken before or after yellow fever vaccination (not recorded which). In nucleotides, the CDR3 is TGTGCCAGCAGCTTCCCCGACGTTGCTGAGCAGTTCTTC. Encoded protein: CASSFPDVAEQFF.